The entry below describes one T cell receptor (beta chain). Antigen: not known. This sample stems from a study of TIL therapy for anti-PD-1-resistant metastatic lung cancer. Whole-study results and caveats: Infused TIL clonotypes partially replaced the baseline blood repertoire, then decayed over months.

Regarding time point: pre-treatment sample, taken before nivolumab and TIL therapy. Adults with stage 4 NSCLC were enrolled in a phase I trial. Sequencing used immunoSEQ v3. Clones were read by immunoSEQ multiplex PCR, and TCRdb kept only the in-frame ones, dropping some. The repertoire holds tens of thousands of clones, with more than 60% as singletons. Germline CDR1 is SGDLS and CDR2 is YYNGEE. V lost 4 bases, J lost 4 bases, and 15 bases lay in between. The CDR3 is 16 residues long. This rearrangement joins TRBV9 to TRBJ2-6, with D possibly matching TRBD2 (7 bases). The clonotype originates from a person aged 25-80 years with non-small cell lung cancer. The sequenced sample was blood, obtained at baseline. CDR3 sequence (DNA): TGTGCCAGCAGCCCTCGACGGGGGGCAGGGGCCAACGTCCTGACTTTC. The encoded protein is CASSPRRGAGANVLTF.